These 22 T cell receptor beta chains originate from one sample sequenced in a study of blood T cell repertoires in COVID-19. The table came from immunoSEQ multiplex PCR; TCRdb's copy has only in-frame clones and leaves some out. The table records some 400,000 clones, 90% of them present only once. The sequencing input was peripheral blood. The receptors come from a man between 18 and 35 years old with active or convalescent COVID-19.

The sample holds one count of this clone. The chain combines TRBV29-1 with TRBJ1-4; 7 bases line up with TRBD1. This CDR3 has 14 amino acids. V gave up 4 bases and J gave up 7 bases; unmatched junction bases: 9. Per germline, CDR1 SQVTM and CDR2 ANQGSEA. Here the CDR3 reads CSVGGGDRAEKLFF. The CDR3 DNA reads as TGCAGCGTTGGGGGTGGTGACAGGGCTGAAAAACTGTTTTTT.

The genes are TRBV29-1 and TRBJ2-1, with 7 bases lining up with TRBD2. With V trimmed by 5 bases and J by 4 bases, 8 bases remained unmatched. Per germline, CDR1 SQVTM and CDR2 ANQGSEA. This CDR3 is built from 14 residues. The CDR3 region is CSVQGVAGYNEQFF. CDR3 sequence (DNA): TGCAGCGTTCAAGGAGTAGCGGGTTACAATGAGCAGTTCTTC.

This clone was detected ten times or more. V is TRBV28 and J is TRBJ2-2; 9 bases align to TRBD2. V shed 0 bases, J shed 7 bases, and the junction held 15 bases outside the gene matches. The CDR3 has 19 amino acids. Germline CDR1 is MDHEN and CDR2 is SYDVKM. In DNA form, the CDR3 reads TGTGCCAGCAGTTTATGGGAGGCGAAGCGGGGGGCCAGTGGCGGGGAGCTGTTTTTT. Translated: CASSLWEAKRGASGGELFF.

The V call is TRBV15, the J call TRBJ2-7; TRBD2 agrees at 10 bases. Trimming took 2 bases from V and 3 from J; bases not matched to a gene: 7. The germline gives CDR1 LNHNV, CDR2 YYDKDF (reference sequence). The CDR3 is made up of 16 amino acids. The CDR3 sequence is CATSRLRTSGDYEQYF. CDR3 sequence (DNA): TGTGCCACCAGCAGACTTAGGACTAGCGGCGACTACGAGCAGTACTTC.

As DNA, the CDR3 is TGCGCCAGCAGCCAAGATCCCCCCGAGCTGGCAGGAGGTGGCTACACCTTC. This translates into CASSQDPPELAGGGYTF. J is TRBJ1-2 and V is TRBV4-3; no reliable D call. V shed 0 bases and J shed 7 bases, with 21 bases lying between them. Germline values: CDR1 LGHNA, CDR2 YSLEER. This CDR3 has 17 residues.

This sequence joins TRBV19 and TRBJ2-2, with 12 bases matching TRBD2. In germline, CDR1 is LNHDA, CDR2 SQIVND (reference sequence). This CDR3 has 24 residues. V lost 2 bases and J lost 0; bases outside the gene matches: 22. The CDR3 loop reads CASSIPRGSPFRTSGTANTGELFF. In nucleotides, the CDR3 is TGTGCCAGTAGTATACCCAGGGGATCCCCCTTTCGGACTAGCGGGACCGCGAACACCGGGGAGCTGTTTTTT.

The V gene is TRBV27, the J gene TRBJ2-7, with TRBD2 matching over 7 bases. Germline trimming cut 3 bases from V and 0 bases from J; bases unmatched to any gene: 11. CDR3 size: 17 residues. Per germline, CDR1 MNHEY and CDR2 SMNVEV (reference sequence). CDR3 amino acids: CASSFALASSSSYEQYF. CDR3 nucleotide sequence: TGTGCCAGCAGTTTCGCACTAGCGTCGTCAAGCTCCTACGAGCAGTACTTC.

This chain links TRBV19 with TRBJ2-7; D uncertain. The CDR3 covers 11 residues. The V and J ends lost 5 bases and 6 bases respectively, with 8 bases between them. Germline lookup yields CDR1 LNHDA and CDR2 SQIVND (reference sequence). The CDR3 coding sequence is TGTGCCAGTAGTTCTGGGCCCGAGCAGTACTTC. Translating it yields CASSSGPEQYF.

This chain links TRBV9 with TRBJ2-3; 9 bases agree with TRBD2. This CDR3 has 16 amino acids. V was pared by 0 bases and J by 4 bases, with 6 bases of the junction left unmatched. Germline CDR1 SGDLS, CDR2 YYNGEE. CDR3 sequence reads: CASSVAWLAGSDTQYF. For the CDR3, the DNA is TGTGCCAGCAGCGTAGCTTGGCTAGCGGGATCAGATACGCAGTATTTT.

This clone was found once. Here the CDR3 DNA reads TGTGCCAGCAGTTCGGGACAGGGGGGTCAGCCCCAGCATTTT. Translation gives CASSSGQGGQPQHF. The chain recombines TRBV6-2 or TRBV6-3 with TRBJ1-5, with 11 bases that match TRBD1. The CDR3 totals 14 residues. The V gene end was trimmed by 4 bases and the J gene end by 6 bases; junction bases not matched to a gene: 2. CDR1 is MNHEY, CDR2 SVGEGT, per germline.

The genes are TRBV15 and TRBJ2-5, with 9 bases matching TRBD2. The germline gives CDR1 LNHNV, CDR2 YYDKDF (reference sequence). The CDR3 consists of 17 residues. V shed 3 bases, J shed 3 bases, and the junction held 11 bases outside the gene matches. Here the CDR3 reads CATSRPQSRLAEETQYF. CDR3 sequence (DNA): TGTGCCACCAGCAGGCCCCAATCAAGACTAGCGGAAGAGACCCAGTACTTC.

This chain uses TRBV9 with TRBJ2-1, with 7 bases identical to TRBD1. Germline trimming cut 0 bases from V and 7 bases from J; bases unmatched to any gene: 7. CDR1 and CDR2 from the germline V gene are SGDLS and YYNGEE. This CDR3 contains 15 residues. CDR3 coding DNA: TGTGCCAGCAGCGTAGAAGGGGGCTTAACGAATGAGCAGTTCTTC. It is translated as CASSVEGGLTNEQFF.

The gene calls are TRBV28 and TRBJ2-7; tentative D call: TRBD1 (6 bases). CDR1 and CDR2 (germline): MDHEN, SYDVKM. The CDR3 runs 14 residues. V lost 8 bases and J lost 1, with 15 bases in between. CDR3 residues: CASVNRDVSYEQYF. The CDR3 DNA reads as TGTGCCAGCGTTAACAGGGATGTTTCCTACGAGCAGTACTTC.

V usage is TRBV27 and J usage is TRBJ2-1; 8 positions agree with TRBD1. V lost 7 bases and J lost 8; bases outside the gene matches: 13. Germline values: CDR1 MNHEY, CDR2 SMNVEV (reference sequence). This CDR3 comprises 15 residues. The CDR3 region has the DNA TGTGCCAGCACCAGAGTTAATAACAGGGGGGATGAGCAGTTCTTC. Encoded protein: CASTRVNNRGDEQFF.

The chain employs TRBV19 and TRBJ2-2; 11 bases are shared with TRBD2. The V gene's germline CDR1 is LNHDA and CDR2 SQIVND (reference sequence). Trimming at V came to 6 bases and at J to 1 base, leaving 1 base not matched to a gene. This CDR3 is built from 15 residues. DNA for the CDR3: TGTGCCAGTAGAACTAGCGGGAGGAACACCGGGGAGCTGTTTTTT. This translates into CASRTSGRNTGELFF. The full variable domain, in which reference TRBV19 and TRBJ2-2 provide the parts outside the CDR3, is DGGITQSPKYLFRKEGQNVTLSCEQNLNHDAMYWYRQDPGQGLRLIYYSQIVNDFQKGDIAEGYSVSREKKESFPLTVTSAQKNPTAFYLCASRTSGRNTGELFFGEGSRLTVL.

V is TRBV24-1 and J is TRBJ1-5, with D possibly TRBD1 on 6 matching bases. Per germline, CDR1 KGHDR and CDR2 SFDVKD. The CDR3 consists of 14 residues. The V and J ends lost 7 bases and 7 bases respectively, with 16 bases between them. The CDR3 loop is CATSIRGIGQPQHF. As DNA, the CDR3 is TGTGCCACCAGCATAAGGGGGATCGGGCAGCCCCAGCATTTT.

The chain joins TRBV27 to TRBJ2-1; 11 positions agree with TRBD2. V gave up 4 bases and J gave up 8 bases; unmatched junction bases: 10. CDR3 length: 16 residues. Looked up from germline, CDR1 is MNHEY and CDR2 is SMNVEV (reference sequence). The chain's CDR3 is CASSSASGLAGDEQFF. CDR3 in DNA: TGTGCCAGCAGTTCCGCTTCAGGACTAGCGGGCGATGAGCAGTTCTTC.

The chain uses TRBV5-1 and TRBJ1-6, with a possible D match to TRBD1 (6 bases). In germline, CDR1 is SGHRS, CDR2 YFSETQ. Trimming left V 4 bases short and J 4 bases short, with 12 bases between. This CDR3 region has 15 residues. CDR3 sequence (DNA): TGCGCCAGCAGCAAACAGGGAGGGTATAATTCACCCCTCCACTTT. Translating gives CASSKQGGYNSPLHF. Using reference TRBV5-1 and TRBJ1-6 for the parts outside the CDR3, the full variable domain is KAGVTQTPRYLIKTRGQQVTLSCSPISGHRSVSWYQQTPGQGLQFLFEYFSETQRNKGNFPGRFSGRQFSNSRSEMNVSTLELGDSALYLCASSKQGGYNSPLHFGNGTRLTVT.

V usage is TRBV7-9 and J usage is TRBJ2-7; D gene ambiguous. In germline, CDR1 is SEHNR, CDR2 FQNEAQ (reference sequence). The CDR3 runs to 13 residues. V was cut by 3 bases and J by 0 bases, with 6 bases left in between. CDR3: CASSFDSSYEQYF. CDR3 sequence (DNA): TGTGCCAGCAGCTTTGATAGCTCCTACGAGCAGTACTTC.

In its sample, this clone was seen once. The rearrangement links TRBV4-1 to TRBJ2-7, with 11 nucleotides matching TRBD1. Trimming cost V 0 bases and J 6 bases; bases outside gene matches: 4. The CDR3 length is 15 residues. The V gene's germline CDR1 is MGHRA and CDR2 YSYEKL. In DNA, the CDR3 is TGCGCCAGCAGCCAAGATATGGGACAGGGGGGCGAGCAGTACTTC. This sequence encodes CASSQDMGQGGEQYF.

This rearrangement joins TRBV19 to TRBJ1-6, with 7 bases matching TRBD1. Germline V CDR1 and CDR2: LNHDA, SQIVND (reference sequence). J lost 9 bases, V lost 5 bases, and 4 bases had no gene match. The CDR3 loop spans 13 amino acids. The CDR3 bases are TGTGCCAGTAGTTTGACAGGGCCTTCACCCCTCCACTTT. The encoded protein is CASSLTGPSPLHF.

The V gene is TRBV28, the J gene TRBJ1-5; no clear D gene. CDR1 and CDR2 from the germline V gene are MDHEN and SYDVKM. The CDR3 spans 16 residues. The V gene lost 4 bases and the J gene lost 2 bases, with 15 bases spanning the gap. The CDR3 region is CASSSRGQVGNQPQHF. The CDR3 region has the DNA TGTGCCAGCAGTTCACGAGGGCAGGTCGGCAATCAGCCCCAGCATTTT.